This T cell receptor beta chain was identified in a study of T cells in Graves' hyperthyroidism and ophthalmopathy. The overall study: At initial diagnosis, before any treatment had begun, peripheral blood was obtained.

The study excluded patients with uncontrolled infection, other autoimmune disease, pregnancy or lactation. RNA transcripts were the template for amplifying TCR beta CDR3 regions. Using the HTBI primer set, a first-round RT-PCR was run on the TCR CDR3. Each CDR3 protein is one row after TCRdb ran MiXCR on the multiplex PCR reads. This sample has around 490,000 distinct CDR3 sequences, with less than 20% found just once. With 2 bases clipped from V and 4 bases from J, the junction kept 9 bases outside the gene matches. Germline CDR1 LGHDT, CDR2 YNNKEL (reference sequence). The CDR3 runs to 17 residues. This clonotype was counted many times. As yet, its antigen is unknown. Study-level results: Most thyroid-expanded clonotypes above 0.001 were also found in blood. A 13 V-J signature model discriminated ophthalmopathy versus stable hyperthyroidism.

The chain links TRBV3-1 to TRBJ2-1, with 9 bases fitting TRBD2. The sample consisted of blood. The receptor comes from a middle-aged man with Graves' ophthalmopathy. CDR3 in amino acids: CASSQFWRGGVYNEQFF. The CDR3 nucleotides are TGTGCCAGCAGCCAATTTTGGCGGGGGGGCGTTTACAATGAGCAGTTCTTC.